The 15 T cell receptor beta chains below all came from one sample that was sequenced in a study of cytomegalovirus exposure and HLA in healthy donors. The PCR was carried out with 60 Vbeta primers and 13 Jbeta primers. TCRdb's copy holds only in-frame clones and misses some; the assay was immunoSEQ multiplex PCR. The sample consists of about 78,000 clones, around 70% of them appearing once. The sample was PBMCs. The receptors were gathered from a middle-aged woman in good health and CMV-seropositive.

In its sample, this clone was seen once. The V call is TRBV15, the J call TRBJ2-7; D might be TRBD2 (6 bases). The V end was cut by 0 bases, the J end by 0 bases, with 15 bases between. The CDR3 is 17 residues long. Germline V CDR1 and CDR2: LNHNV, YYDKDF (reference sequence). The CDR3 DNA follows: TGTGCCACCAGCAGAGATCGGGGTGCGGGGTTCTCCTACGAGCAGTACTTC. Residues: CATSRDRGAGFSYEQYF.

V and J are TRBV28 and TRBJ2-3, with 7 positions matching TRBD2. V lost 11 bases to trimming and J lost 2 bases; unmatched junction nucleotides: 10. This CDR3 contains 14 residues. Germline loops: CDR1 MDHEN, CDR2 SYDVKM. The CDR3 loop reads CAVTREGVTDTQYF. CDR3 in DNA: TGTGCCGTGACTAGGGAGGGCGTCACAGATACGCAGTATTTT.

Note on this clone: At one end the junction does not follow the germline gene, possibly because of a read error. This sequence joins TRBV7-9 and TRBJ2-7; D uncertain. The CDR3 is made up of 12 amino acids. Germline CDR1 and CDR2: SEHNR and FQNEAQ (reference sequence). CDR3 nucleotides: TGTTCCAGCAGCCCCACCCCCGGGGAGCAGTACTTC. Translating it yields CSSSPTPGEQYF.

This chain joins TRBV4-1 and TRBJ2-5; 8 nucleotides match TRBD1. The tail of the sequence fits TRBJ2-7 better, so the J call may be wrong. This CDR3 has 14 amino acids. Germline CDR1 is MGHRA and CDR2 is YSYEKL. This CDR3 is CASSHKTGAYEQYF. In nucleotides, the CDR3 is TGCGCCAGCAGCCATAAGACAGGGGCCTACGAGCAGTACTTC.

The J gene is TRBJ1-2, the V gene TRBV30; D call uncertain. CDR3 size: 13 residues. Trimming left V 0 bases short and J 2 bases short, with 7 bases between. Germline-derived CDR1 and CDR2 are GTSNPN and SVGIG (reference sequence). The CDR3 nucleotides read TGTGCCTGGAGTGTTGGGGAGAACTATGGCTACACCTTC. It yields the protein CAWSVGENYGYTF.

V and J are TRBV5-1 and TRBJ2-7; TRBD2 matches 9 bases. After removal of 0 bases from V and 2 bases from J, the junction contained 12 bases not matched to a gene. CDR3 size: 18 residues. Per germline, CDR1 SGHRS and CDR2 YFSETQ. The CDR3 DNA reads TGCGCCAGCAGCTTGGGTACCGGGGGCGGGGGGGCAACCTACGAGCAGTACTTC. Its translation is CASSLGTGGGGATYEQYF.

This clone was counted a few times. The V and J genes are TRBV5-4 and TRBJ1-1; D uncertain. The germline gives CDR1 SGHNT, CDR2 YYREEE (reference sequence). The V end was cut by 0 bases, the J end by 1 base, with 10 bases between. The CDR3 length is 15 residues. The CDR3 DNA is TGTGCCAGCAGCTTGGGAGGCCAAAAGAACACTGAAGCTTTCTTT. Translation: CASSLGGQKNTEAFF.

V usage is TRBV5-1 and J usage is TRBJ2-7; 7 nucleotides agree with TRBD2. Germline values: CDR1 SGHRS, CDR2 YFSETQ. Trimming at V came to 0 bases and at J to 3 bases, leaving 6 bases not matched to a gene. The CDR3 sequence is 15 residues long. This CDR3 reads CASSLAASGLYEQYF. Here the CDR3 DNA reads TGCGCCAGCAGCTTGGCAGCTAGCGGCCTCTACGAGCAGTACTTC.

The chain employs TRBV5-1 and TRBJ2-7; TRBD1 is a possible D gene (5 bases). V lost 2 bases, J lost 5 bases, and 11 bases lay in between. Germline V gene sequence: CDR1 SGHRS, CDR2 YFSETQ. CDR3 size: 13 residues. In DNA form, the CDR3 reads TGCGCCAGCAGCTTAGGGGATTCGAACGAGCAGTACTTC. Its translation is CASSLGDSNEQYF.

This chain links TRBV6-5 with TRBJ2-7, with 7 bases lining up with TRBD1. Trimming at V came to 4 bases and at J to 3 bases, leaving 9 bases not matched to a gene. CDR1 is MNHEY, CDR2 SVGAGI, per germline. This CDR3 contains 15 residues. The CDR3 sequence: CASSSPHRGVYEQYF. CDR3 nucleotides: TGTGCCAGCAGTTCGCCTCACAGGGGAGTCTACGAGCAGTACTTC.

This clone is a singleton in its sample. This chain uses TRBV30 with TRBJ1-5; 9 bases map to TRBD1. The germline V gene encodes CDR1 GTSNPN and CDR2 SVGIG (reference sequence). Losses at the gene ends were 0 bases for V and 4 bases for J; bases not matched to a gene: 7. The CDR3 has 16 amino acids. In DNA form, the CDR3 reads TGTGCCTGGAGTGTCCTCACAGGGGGCCCTAATCAGCCCCAGCATTTT. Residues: CAWSVLTGGPNQPQHF.

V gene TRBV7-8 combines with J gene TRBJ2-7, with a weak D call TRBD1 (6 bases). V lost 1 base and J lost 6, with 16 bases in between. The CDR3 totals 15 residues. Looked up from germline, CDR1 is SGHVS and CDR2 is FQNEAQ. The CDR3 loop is CASSLVWGQSGEQYF. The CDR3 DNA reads TGTGCCAGCAGCTTAGTATGGGGACAATCCGGCGAGCAGTACTTC.

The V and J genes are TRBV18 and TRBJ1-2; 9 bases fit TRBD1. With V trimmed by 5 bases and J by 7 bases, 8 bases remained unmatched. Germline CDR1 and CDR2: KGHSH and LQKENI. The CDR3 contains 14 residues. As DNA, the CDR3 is TGTGCCAGCTCAGCGACAGGGGGGCACTCTGGCTACACCTTC. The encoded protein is CASSATGGHSGYTF.

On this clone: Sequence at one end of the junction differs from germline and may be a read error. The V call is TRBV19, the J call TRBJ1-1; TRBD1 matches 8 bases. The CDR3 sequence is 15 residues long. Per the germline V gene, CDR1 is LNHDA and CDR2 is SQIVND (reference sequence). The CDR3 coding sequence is TGTGCCAGTAGTCTAGACGGACAGGGCCGGACTGAAGCTTTCTTT. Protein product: CASSLDGQGRTEAFF.

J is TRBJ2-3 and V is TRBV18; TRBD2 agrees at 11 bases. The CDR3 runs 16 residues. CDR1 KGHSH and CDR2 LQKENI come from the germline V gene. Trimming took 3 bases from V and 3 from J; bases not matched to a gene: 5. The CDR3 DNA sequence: TGTGCCAGCTCACCCGGACTAGCGGGTTGGACAGATACGCAGTATTTT. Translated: CASSPGLAGWTDTQYF. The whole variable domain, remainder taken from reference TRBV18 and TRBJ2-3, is NAGVMQNPRHLVRRRGQEARLRCSPMKGHSHVYWYRQLPEEGLKFMVYLQKENIIDESGMPKERFSAEFPKEGPSILRIQQVVRGDSAAYFCASSPGLAGWTDTQYFGPGTRLTVL.